This T cell receptor beta chain was captured in a study of tumor and adjacent non-tumor tissue in lung cancer. As for the study in general: Patients were aged about 31 to 76, 9 to 10 men and about 5 women, stage I to III. Findings and limits, study-wide: In normal lung, the top 100 clones were significantly more dominant than in tumor. TCR diversity was significantly greater in tumor than normal lung tissue.

Concerning this clonotype: Antigen specificity is unknown. One end of the junction fails to match germline, which may point to a read error.

The CDR3 spans 13 residues. The V gene's germline CDR1 is MGHRA and CDR2 YSYEKL. Three rounds of nested PCR, following a modified ARM-PCR protocol, produced the TCRbeta library. TCRdb re-called the multiplex PCR reads with MiXCR, one entry per CDR3 protein. This sample has about 98,000 distinct CDR3 sequences, with roughly 78% found just once. RNA was extracted from bulk tissue without any cell sorting. More than 3 cm separated this lung sample from the edge of the tumor. Sequencing was performed on distant non-tumor lung tissue. V and J are TRBV4-1 and TRBJ2-1; no clear D. The TCR was taken from a man in his 60s with small cell lung cancer. CDR3 sequence reads: CPSSFTIGNEQFF. The CDR3 DNA is TGTCCCAGCAGCTTCACTATCGGCAATGAGCAGTTCTTC.